A selection of T cell receptor beta chains follows, all from one sample in a study of shared T cell receptors in the human thymus. Generated by immunoSEQ multiplex PCR, the TCRdb table keeps only in-frame clones and is missing some. Of approximately 730,000 clones listed, 80% to 90% are singletons. This same sample was also part of a study on human thymus T cells.

The sequenced sample consisted of thymocytes. These TCRs come from a girl under two years old with a congenital heart defect. Each CDR3 is given with its conserved first and last residue. The order of the fields is J gene, V gene, CDR3 protein.

TRBJ2-1 | TRBV7-8 | CASSLDVAGGHEQFF
TRBJ2-3 | TRBV25-1 | CASSGRGGGPLIYDTQYF
TRBJ2-7 | TRBV5-6 | CASSLRDTYEQYF
TRBJ1-2 | TRBV5-1 | CASSSRGDREKLDGYTF
TRBJ2-7 | TRBV21-1 | CASSISWTVDYEQYF
TRBJ2-7 | TRBV5-1 | CASSLGARGIGNEQYF
TRBJ1-2 | TRBV28 | CASSPGQSPYYGYTF
TRBJ2-1 | TRBV30 | CAWSTRQLGGRGEQFF
TRBJ2-1 | TRBV12-5 | CASGSLVRGGSYNEQFF
TRBJ1-4 | TRBV27 | CASSPRGNNEKLFF
TRBJ2-5 | TRBV5-5 | CASSKSLAGEETQYF
TRBJ1-4 | TRBV7-9 | CASWGTATNEKLFF
TRBJ2-7 | TRBV2 | CASHGGEQYF
TRBJ2-7 | TRBV2 | CASRGQDISYEQYF
TRBJ1-1 | TRBV28 | CASSLFGGRNTEAFF
TRBJ1-5 | TRBV28 | CASSPTRTRLQPQHF
TRBJ1-2 | TRBV19 | CASSTGHNYGYTF
TRBJ2-5 | TRBV18 | CASSPENYQETQYF
TRBJ1-1 | TRBV27 | CASSFSGTEAFF
TRBJ1-2 | TRBV27 | CASKALSHRTNYGYTF
TRBJ1-5 | TRBV7-2 | CASSRTREFGQPQHF
TRBJ1-1 | TRBV19 | CASWGGEAFF
TRBJ1-4 | TRBV13 | CASSVRRGGRLATNEKLFF
TRBJ2-2 | TRBV28 | CASSLWQQTSSWTGELFF
TRBJ2-3 | TRBV4-1 | CASSSLPGTAKITDTQYF
TRBJ2-5 | TRBV7-2 | CASSPRGVLGETQYF
TRBJ1-1 | TRBV4-3 | CASSQGVTGIMNTEAFF
TRBJ1-5 | TRBV19 | CASSMIQGTQPQHF
TRBJ1-2 | TRBV7-8 | CASSLSETGSYGYTF
TRBJ2-1 | TRBV27 | CASSLQPSGGPYNEQFF
TRBJ2-7 | TRBV6-6 | CASSYHFLPSYEQYF
TRBJ1-1 | TRBV2 | CASSITGADTEAFF
TRBJ1-2 | TRBV28 | CASSPTDYYGYTF
TRBJ2-5 | TRBV7-7 | CASSSAPGQVPFQETQYF
TRBJ1-1 | TRBV18 | CASSPIVDIRQVMNTEAFF
TRBJ1-1 | TRBV4-1 | CASSQNRQGTEAFF
TRBJ1-2 | TRBV5-1 | CASSFTLQGLDGYTF
TRBJ2-1 | TRBV14 | CASSAPGTGGKSEQFF
TRBJ1-2 | TRBV5-4 | CASSLLVGQGKWGDGYTF
TRBJ1-2 | TRBV28 | CASSITWAGYTF
TRBJ1-6 | TRBV5-1 | CASSPRQGDSYNSPLHF
TRBJ1-2 | TRBV5-1 | CASSLKQGAWTRGYTF
TRBJ1-6 | TRBV21-1 | CASSKGPCGTTGKFGSPLHF
TRBJ1-2 | TRBV18 | CASSRHPRHKFYGYTF
TRBJ1-5 | TRBV7-2 | CASSTGFDNQPQHF
TRBJ2-5 | TRBV5-6 | CASSSTMTGQETQYF
TRBJ1-3 | TRBV6-1 | CARWGQLSSGNTIYF
TRBJ1-2 | TRBV19 | CASTIPGVHGYTF
TRBJ1-6 | TRBV11-2 | CASSFLYRFDSPLHF
TRBJ2-1 | TRBV6-5 | CASSYLDRGWGNEQFF
TRBJ1-1 | TRBV18 | CASSPGCAEAFF
TRBJ2-7 | TRBV2 | CASISSDRAWGEQYF
TRBJ1-2 | TRBV11-3 | CASNLRVGYTF
TRBJ2-5 | TRBV19 | CASSTEGQQETQYF
TRBJ2-7 | TRBV6-1 | CASRAGSGTVYEQYF
TRBJ2-3 | TRBV28 | CASSLTGLATDTQYF